The present T cell receptor (beta chain) was sequenced within a study of blood T cell repertoires in COVID-19. The wider study: Samples of COVID-19 (acute and convalescent) were obtained from the United States, Italy and Spain. T cells, B-cell-depleted T cells, or PBMCs provided the cDNA or gDNA that served as material.

Authors' methods: How many nucleated cells were present was estimated from reference gene primer amplification. Assay: immunoSEQ multiplex PCR; the TCRdb copy retains only in-frame clones and omits some. V, J and clone size were drawn from that table, and D and trimming were deduced from the DNA. The data contain approximately 260,000 clones, around 87% of them singletons. V trimming: 5 bases; J trimming: 8 bases; junction bases outside the gene matches: 5. The CDR3 has 16 residues. CDR1 is MNHEY, CDR2 SMNVEV, per germline (reference sequence). Specimen: peripheral blood. This sequence joins TRBV27 and TRBJ2-2, with 16 positions matching TRBD2. The origin of this receptor is a man younger than 35 with active or convalescent COVID-19. The CDR3 sequence: CASSPGLAGGAGELFF. The CDR3 DNA reads TGTGCCAGCAGTCCGGGACTAGCGGGAGGGGCGGGGGAGCTGTTTTTT.